The 30 T cell receptor beta chains presented below share a single source sample, sequenced in a study of regulatory T cells in long-lasting Graves disease. The time point is: newly diagnosed GD, antithyroid drugs for less than 3 months. Extracted RNA from PBMCs served as the source of the TCR library. With iRepertoire HTBI primers and Arm-PCR of CDR3 regions, TCR beta libraries were built. One entry per CDR3 protein, called by TCRdb with MiXCR from the multiplex PCR reads. The sample lists about 400,000 distinct CDR3 sequences; roughly a sixth were seen once. This material consisted of peripheral blood mononuclear cells (PBMCs), taken at new diagnosis, from a patient treated with antithyroid drugs. Receptors originate from a female donor with Graves disease.

This clonotype was observed at least ten times. This CDR3 is CASSQTGLLGYTF. The CDR3 DNA follows: TGTGCCAGCAGTCAGACAGGGCTACTTGGCTACACCTTC. V and J are TRBV27 and TRBJ2-7, with TRBD1 matching 7 bases. The end of the DNA is better explained by TRBJ1-2, so the J call may be wrong. There are 13 residues in the CDR3. Per germline, CDR1 MNHEY and CDR2 SMNVEV (reference sequence).

This clonotype has a handful of counts. The V gene is TRBV6-1, the J gene TRBJ1-1; tentatively, D is TRBD1 (6 bases). Trimming took 8 bases from V and 0 from J, leaving 13 bases between them. CDR3 length: 14 amino acids. Per the germline V gene, CDR1 is MNHNS and CDR2 is SASEGT. The CDR3 is CASPLGQMNTEAFF. The CDR3 DNA reads as TGTGCCAGCCCCCTCGGACAGATGAACACTGAAGCTTTCTTT.

The rearrangement links TRBV12-3 or TRBV12-4 to TRBJ2-3; the D gene is possibly TRBD1 (6 bases). The CDR3 is 12 residues long. Trimming removed 7 bases from V and 3 bases from J, with 8 bases in between. The CDR3 coding sequence is TGTGCCAGCAACAGGGAAACAGATACGCAGTATTTT. It encodes CASNRETDTQYF.

This clonotype occurred many times. The chain couples TRBV15 to TRBJ2-3; perhaps TRBD2 as D (6 bases). CDR1 is LNHNV, CDR2 YYDKDF, per germline (reference sequence). The V gene lost 4 bases and the J gene lost 2 bases, with 10 bases spanning the gap. CDR3 length: 14 residues. CDR3 nucleotide sequence: TGTGCCACCAGCATCGGGACTTTCACAGATACGCAGTATTTT. It yields the protein CATSIGTFTDTQYF.

The genes are TRBV15 and TRBJ1-4; 7 nucleotides line up with TRBD1. The CDR3 has 19 amino acids. Germline CDR1 and CDR2: LNHNV and YYDKDF (reference sequence). J lost 5 bases, V lost 2 bases, and 17 bases had no gene match. In DNA form, the CDR3 reads TGTGCCACCAGCAGACGACTTCGACAGGGCAGGTTAGGAAATGAAAAACTGTTTTTT. This encodes CATSRRLRQGRLGNEKLFF.

This clonotype was seen at least ten times. V gene TRBV6-1 combines with J gene TRBJ1-1; D is ambiguous. The V gene lost 7 bases and the J gene lost 4 bases, with 10 bases spanning the gap. Germline loops: CDR1 MNHNS, CDR2 SASEGT. This CDR3 comprises 12 residues. This CDR3 reads CASTNNPTEAFF. The DNA of the CDR3 is TGTGCCAGCACCAATAATCCCACTGAAGCTTTCTTT.

The chain combines TRBV7-9 with TRBJ1-3; 7 nucleotides match TRBD1. Germline CDR1 and CDR2: SEHNR and FQNEAQ (reference sequence). The V gene end was trimmed by 3 bases and the J gene end by 8 bases; junction bases not matched to a gene: 7. This CDR3 is built from 14 residues. The CDR3 DNA follows: TGTGCCAGCAGCTTCTCGGGACAGCGGGACACCATATATTTT. It codes for CASSFSGQRDTIYF.

CDR3 loop: CATSRSKRNSPLHF. The CDR3, as DNA: TGTGCCACCAGCCGATCTAAGAGGAATTCACCCCTCCACTTT. The chain uses TRBV15 and TRBJ1-6; no clear D gene. Trimming removed 5 bases at V and 7 bases at J, with 12 bases between. In germline, CDR1 is LNHNV, CDR2 YYDKDF (reference sequence). The CDR3 loop spans 14 amino acids. Supplemented by reference TRBV15 and TRBJ1-6, the full variable domain reads DAMVIQNPRYQVTQFGKPVTLSCSQTLNHNVMYWYQQKSSQAPKLLFHYYDKDFNNEADTPDNFQSRRPNTSFCFLDIRSPGLGDTAMYLCATSRSKRNSPLHFGNGTRLTVT.

This clonotype has only a few counts. The CDR3 DNA reads as TGTGCTGCCGGGGTCTCTGGGGCCAACGTCCTGACTTTC. Encoded protein: CAAGVSGANVLTF. V gene TRBV10-3 combines with J gene TRBJ2-6, with D tentatively TRBD2 (5 bases). The CDR3 covers 13 residues. Looked up from germline, CDR1 is ENHRY and CDR2 is SYGVKD.

This clonotype was found many times. The V call is TRBV5-1, the J call TRBJ2-7, with 9 bases lining up with TRBD1. The germline gives CDR1 SGHRS, CDR2 YFSETQ. J was trimmed by 0 bases and V by 0 bases; bases with no gene match: 4. The CDR3 is 16 amino acids. This CDR3 reads CASSLAGTGYSYEQYF. For the CDR3, the DNA is TGCGCCAGCAGCTTGGCCGGGACAGGGTACTCCTACGAGCAGTACTTC.

As to this clonotype: Since a much larger clone is just one base distant, this may be a read error. J is TRBJ2-4 and V is TRBV27, with D hard to call. This CDR3 contains 19 residues. V lost 5 bases, J lost 6 bases, and 29 bases lay in between. Germline V lookup: CDR1 MNHEY, CDR2 SMNVEV (reference sequence). CDR3 bases: TGTGCCAGCAGTGCCCGAATGCCCCTTGAGGCAAGGCGCAGAAACATTCAGTACTTC. Translated: CASSARMPLEARRRNIQYF.

This clonotype was recorded many times. The gene calls are TRBV5-1 and TRBJ2-3, with D hard to call. Germline assignment: CDR1 SGHRS and CDR2 YFSETQ. The V gene lost 4 bases and the J gene lost 3 bases, with 12 bases spanning the gap. The CDR3 runs 14 residues. For the CDR3, the DNA is TGCGCCAGCAGCCCTTCTTTGGTGACAGATACGCAGTATTTT. Translating it yields CASSPSLVTDTQYF.

This clonotype was recorded at least ten times. J is TRBJ2-2 and V is TRBV11-2; either TRBD1 or TRBD2 may fit D (5 bases each). V gave up 4 bases and J gave up 3 bases, with 18 bases separating them. The CDR3 is made up of 17 amino acids. Per the germline V gene, CDR1 is SGHAT and CDR2 is FQNNGV. Written as DNA, the CDR3 is TGTGCCAGCAGCTCTAGAGGGGCCCCCGGCTACACCGGGGAGCTGTTTTTT. Translating gives CASSSRGAPGYTGELFF. The variable domain in full, with the rest retrieved from reference TRBV11-2 and TRBJ2-2, is EAGVAQSPRYKIIEKRQSVAFWCNPISGHATLYWYQQILGQGPKLLIQFQNNGVVDDSQLPKDRFSAERLKGVDSTLKIQPAKLEDSAVYLCASSSRGAPGYTGELFFGEGSRLTVL.

The chain uses TRBV11-1 and TRBJ2-2, with D perhaps matching TRBD2 (5 bases). Trimming removed 6 bases from V and 2 bases from J, with 16 bases in between. CDR1 is SGHAT, CDR2 FQDESV, per germline (reference sequence). The CDR3 covers 16 residues. The CDR3 reads CASRMTILFNTGELFF. The CDR3 coding sequence is TGTGCCAGCAGAATGACTATACTCTTTAACACCGGGGAGCTGTTTTTT.

This clonotype has just a few counts. The rearrangement joins TRBV30 to TRBJ1-3; a weak D match, TRBD1 (5 bases). Trimming removed 4 bases from V and 0 bases from J, with 10 bases in between. The CDR3 is made up of 14 amino acids. CDR1 GTSNPN and CDR2 SVGIG come from the germline V gene (reference sequence). The CDR3 loop reads CAWTDRSSGNTIYF. The DNA of the CDR3 is TGTGCCTGGACTGACAGAAGCTCTGGAAACACCATATATTTT.

This clonotype was seen repeatedly, ten times or more. This chain connects TRBV7-4 to TRBJ1-1; unclear D gene. The germline CDR1 and CDR2 sequences are SGHVT and SQSDAQ. CDR3 length equals 16 residues. The V and J ends lost 8 bases and 0 bases respectively, with 19 bases between them. The CDR3 nucleotides are TGTGCCAGCGGTCGTGGGCTTAGAAGATTGAACACTGAAGCTTTCTTT. Translation: CASGRGLRRLNTEAFF.

This clonotype was seen many times. The rearrangement joins TRBV13 to TRBJ2-7, with 13 bases that match TRBD2. V was clipped by 1 base and J by 5 bases; unmatched bases: 2. Germline V gene sequence: CDR1 PRHDT, CDR2 FYEKMQ (reference sequence). The CDR3 runs to 15 residues. CDR3 residues: CASSLATSGRNEQYF. In nucleotides, the CDR3 is TGTGCCAGCAGCTTAGCGACTAGCGGGAGGAACGAGCAGTACTTC.

The rearrangement uses TRBV19 and TRBJ2-3; D may be TRBD1 (5 bases). CDR1 and CDR2 (germline): LNHDA, SQIVND (reference sequence). CDR3 length: 16 amino acids. The V end was cut by 5 bases, the J end by 2 bases, with 17 bases between. The CDR3 DNA is TGTGCCAGTAGTCGCCGCCACGACAGATTCACAGATACGCAGTATTTT. Its protein is CASSRRHDRFTDTQYF. Full variable domain (missing parts from reference TRBV19 and TRBJ2-3): DGGITQSPKYLFRKEGQNVTLSCEQNLNHDAMYWYRQDPGQGLRLIYYSQIVNDFQKGDIAEGYSVSREKKESFPLTVTSAQKNPTAFYLCASSRRHDRFTDTQYFGPGTRLTVL.

This clonotype was seen at least ten times. The genes are TRBV11-2 and TRBJ1-2, with unresolved D. This CDR3 is built from 15 residues. V dropped 1 base and J dropped 5 bases, with 14 bases sitting between them. Per germline, CDR1 SGHAT and CDR2 FQNNGV. CDR3 region: CASSLAPAEIYGYTF. The CDR3, as DNA: TGTGCCAGCAGCTTAGCCCCGGCAGAAATATATGGCTACACCTTC.

This clonotype was recorded many times. The rearrangement uses TRBV5-1 and TRBJ2-1; 10 nucleotides line up with TRBD2. Losses at the gene ends were 1 base for V and 8 bases for J; bases not matched to a gene: 12. The CDR3 is 17 residues long. Germline-derived CDR1 and CDR2 are SGHRS and YFSETQ. This chain's CDR3 is CASSLQISAGGRDEQFF. The CDR3 DNA is TGCGCCAGCAGCTTGCAGATCTCAGCGGGAGGGAGAGATGAGCAGTTCTTC.

This clonotype was seen a few times. The chain is built from TRBV27 and TRBJ2-4; D call uncertain. This CDR3 is built from 16 residues. V dropped 4 bases and J dropped 4 bases, with 17 bases sitting between them. Germline CDR1 MNHEY, CDR2 SMNVEV (reference sequence). The CDR3 bases are TGTGCCAGCAGTTACGGCTCCACAGATGGGAAAAACATTCAGTACTTC. The encoded protein is CASSYGSTDGKNIQYF.

This clonotype was counted at least ten times. V is TRBV2 and J is TRBJ1-6; 7 nucleotides align to TRBD1. CDR3 length: 15 amino acids. The germline V gene encodes CDR1 SNHLY and CDR2 FYNNEI. V dropped 6 bases and J dropped 6; count of bases not matched to a gene: 8. CDR3 protein: CASRGQPPVNSPLHF. The CDR3 DNA sequence: TGTGCCAGCAGGGGACAGCCGCCCGTTAATTCACCCCTCCACTTT. The full variable domain, rest sourced from reference TRBV2 and TRBJ1-6, is EPEVTQTPSHQVTQMGQEVILRCVPISNHLYFYWYRQILGQKVEFLVSFYNNEISEKSEIFDDQFSVERPDGSNFTLKIRSTKLEDSAMYFCASRGQPPVNSPLHFGNGTRLTVT.

This clonotype has at least ten counts. The gene calls are TRBV19 and TRBJ1-1; 8 bases map to TRBD1. Germline V gives CDR1 LNHDA, CDR2 SQIVND (reference sequence). The CDR3 is 15 amino acids. Trimming removed 4 bases from V and 5 bases from J; junction bases left unmatched: 9. CDR3 sequence reads: CASSTKRQGKTEAFF. The DNA for the CDR3 is TGTGCCAGTAGTACAAAAAGACAGGGGAAGACTGAAGCTTTCTTT.

The CDR3 is CASSQDEGRGSENNQPQHF. CDR3 DNA sequence: TGTGCCAGCAGCCAAGACGAGGGTAGAGGGTCAGAAAACAATCAGCCCCAGCATTTT. The genes are TRBV14 and TRBJ1-5, with unresolved D. The CDR3 extends over 19 amino acids. Germline V gene lookup returns CDR1 SGHDN and CDR2 FVKESK. V was clipped by 0 bases and J by 3 bases, with 21 bases between them.

This clonotype was detected a few times. The chain couples TRBV19 to TRBJ1-4; D unresolved. Deletions cut 3 bases from V and 7 bases from J, with 3 bases between. Per germline, CDR1 LNHDA and CDR2 SQIVND (reference sequence). The CDR3 totals 11 residues. The CDR3 DNA sequence: TGTGCCAGTAGTATTGGTGAAAAACTGTTTTTT. This codes for CASSIGEKLFF.

Ten or more counts support this clonotype. The chain has TRBV5-5 and TRBJ1-1; D might be TRBD1 (5 bases). This CDR3 comprises 15 residues. The V gene's germline CDR1 is SGHKS and CDR2 YYEKEE (reference sequence). V was cut by 4 bases and J by 6 bases, with 19 bases left in between. CDR3 region: CASSKPGGLVSEAFF. The DNA for the CDR3 is TGTGCCAGCAGCAAGCCCGGGGGTTTGGTATCTGAAGCTTTCTTT.

In this sample, this clonotype turned up many times. The genes are TRBV2 and TRBJ1-4; D may be TRBD1 (6 bases). The CDR3 is 14 residues long. V dropped 8 bases and J dropped 2 bases, with 12 bases sitting between them. Germline CDR1 reads SNHLY; CDR2 reads FYNNEI. CDR3 bases: TGTGCCAGCGGGGGGGCCCTGACTAATGAAAAACTGTTTTTT. This translates into CASGGALTNEKLFF.

Ten or more counts support this clonotype. The chain recombines TRBV3-1 with TRBJ1-5; D is undetermined. The CDR3 totals 15 residues. Germline CDR1 is LGHDT and CDR2 is YNNKEL (reference sequence). Trimming removed 4 bases from V and 9 bases from J, with 19 bases in between. In DNA form, the CDR3 reads TGTGCCAGCAGCCGTAATGGACTGGACGATGTGCCCCAGCATTTT. Amino acids: CASSRNGLDDVPQHF.

This clonotype showed up many times. V usage is TRBV5-5 and J usage is TRBJ2-3; unclear D gene. Trimming shortened V by 2 bases and J by 0 bases, and 7 bases separated the two germline ends. This CDR3 contains 14 residues. Germline V gene data show CDR1 as SGHKS and CDR2 as YYEKEE (reference sequence). CDR3 sequence: CASSFGASTDTQYF. The CDR3 DNA reads as TGTGCCAGCAGCTTTGGAGCTAGCACAGATACGCAGTATTTT.

This clonotype was counted many times. The chain links TRBV2 to TRBJ1-2; possibly TRBD1 for D (6 bases). V was clipped by 2 bases and J by 4 bases, with 14 bases between them. Germline V gene data show CDR1 as SNHLY and CDR2 as FYNNEI. The CDR3 totals 15 residues. CDR3 residues: CASSESGGAGYGYTF. CDR3 nucleotide sequence: TGTGCCAGCAGTGAAAGCGGGGGCGCGGGCTATGGCTACACCTTC. Drawing the rest from reference TRBV2 and TRBJ1-2, the complete variable domain is EPEVTQTPSHQVTQMGQEVILRCVPISNHLYFYWYRQILGQKVEFLVSFYNNEISEKSEIFDDQFSVERPDGSNFTLKIRSTKLEDSAMYFCASSESGGAGYGYTFGSGTRLTVV.